Sequencing of this T cell receptor beta chain was carried out in a study of CD8 T cells in Susac syndrome. The CDR3 covers 16 residues. The germline V gene encodes CDR1 SGHTA and CDR2 FQGNSA. Trimming pared 4 bases from V and 0 bases from J, leaving 16 bases between. Reverse transcription of about 0.5 to 1 ug RNA used random hexamers. TCRdb reanalysed the immunoSEQ multiplex PCR reads using MiXCR and keeps one entry per CDR3 protein. The data show over 150,000 distinct CDR3 sequences, approximately 93% seen once. Sequencing input: CD4+ T cells from PBMCs. V gene TRBV7-2 combines with J gene TRBJ2-7; the D is unclear. The sequence was obtained from a human donor with multiple sclerosis. The CDR3 here is CASSSNWIRSSYEQYF. CDR3 sequence (DNA): TGTGCCAGCAGCTCGAACTGGATTAGAAGCTCCTACGAGCAGTACTTC.